The present TCR beta chain was sequenced within a study of technical replicates of blood from a few donors. Per germline, CDR1 MGHRA and CDR2 YSYEKL. V shed 3 bases and J 6 bases; nucleotides not matched to a gene: 5. The CDR3 loop spans 14 amino acids. Sequencing used immunoSEQ multiplex PCR; TCRdb keeps in-frame clones, though not all of them. The sample records around 80,000 clones, approximately 94% being singletons. The V and J genes are TRBV4-1 and TRBJ2-7; 10 bases fit TRBD2. The clonotype originates from a human donor in good health. The sequenced material came from T cells isolated from PBMCs. The CDR3 loop reads CASSHRLAGVEQYF. DNA of the CDR3: TGCGCCAGCAGCCACCGTCTAGCGGGAGTCGAGCAGTACTTC.